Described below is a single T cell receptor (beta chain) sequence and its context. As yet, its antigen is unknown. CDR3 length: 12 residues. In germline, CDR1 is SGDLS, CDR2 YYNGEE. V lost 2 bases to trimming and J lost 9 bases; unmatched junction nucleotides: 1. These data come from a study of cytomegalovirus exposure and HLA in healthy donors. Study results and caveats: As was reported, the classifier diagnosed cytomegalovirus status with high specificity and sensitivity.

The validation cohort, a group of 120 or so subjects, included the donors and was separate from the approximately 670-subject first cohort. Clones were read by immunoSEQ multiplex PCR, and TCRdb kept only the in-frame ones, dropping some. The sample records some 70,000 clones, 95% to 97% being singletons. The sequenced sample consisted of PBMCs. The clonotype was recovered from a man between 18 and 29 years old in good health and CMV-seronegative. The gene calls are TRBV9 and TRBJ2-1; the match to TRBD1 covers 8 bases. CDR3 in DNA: TGTGCCAGCAGCGTTGGACAGGGTGAGCAGTTCTTC. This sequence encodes CASSVGQGEQFF.